The following is a T cell receptor (beta chain) sequence with its context. TCRdb re-processed the PCR reads through MiXCR. This table holds roughly 9,500 clones, 25% to 35% found once. Germline lookup yields CDR1 MDHEN and CDR2 SYDVKM. Trimming cost V 6 bases and J 5 bases; bases outside gene matches: 6. CDR3 length equals 14 residues. This entry is derived from a study of metastatic and nonmetastatic thyroid tumors. Study details: The comparison covered peripheral blood and tumor or nodule tissue in malignant and benign thyroid patients.

Thyroid surgery was preceded by no treatment in any patient. This chain links TRBV28 with TRBJ2-7; 11 positions agree with TRBD1. The TCR comes from a female donor with papillary thyroid cancer or a benign thyroid nodule (not recorded which). Some clones in this sample may be carry-over from other donors' samples. Source material: tumor tissue. CDR3 region: CASRPGQGGNEQYF. DNA for the CDR3: TGTGCCAGCAGACCGGGACAGGGGGGCAACGAGCAGTACTTC.